What follows are 14 T cell receptor beta chains derived from one specimen sequenced in a study of siplizumab effects on memory and regulatory T cells (dated by TCRdb to 2018 to 2020). Libraries were made using the immunoSEQ multiplex PCR assay. In TCRdb, the immuneACCESS table is reduced to in-frame sequences with V and J assigned. These tables do not hold every clone; where another copy was compared, an unresolved V gene accounts for under half, and the others remain unexplained. The sample includes about 100,000 clones, with over 90% observed a single time. Roughly 1.3% of the sample is held by the ten biggest clonotypes. The specimen was non-Treg CD4+ T cells sorted from blood. In the paper's terms, the cell subset or site label means: FACS-sorted unstimulated CD4+ non-regulatory T cells. The receptors were sampled from a human donor in good health.

The CDR3 region is CASSLAGKNTGELFF. CDR3 nucleotides: TGTGCCAGCAGCTTAGCGGGAAAGAACACCGGGGAGCTGTTTTTT. This chain connects TRBV7-9 to TRBJ2-2; D is ambiguous. The V end lost 0 bases, the J end lost 1 base, and 6 bases lay between the germline ends. This CDR3 region has 15 residues. In germline, CDR1 is SEHNR, CDR2 FQNEAQ (reference sequence).

The chain employs TRBV19 and TRBJ2-4, with unresolved D. This CDR3 is built from 14 residues. Looked up from germline, CDR1 is LNHDA and CDR2 is SQIVND (reference sequence). V was shortened by 4 bases and J by 2 bases, with 9 bases between the two germline ends. This chain's CDR3 is CASSNLESKNIQYF. CDR3 coding DNA: TGTGCCAGTAGTAACCTAGAGTCCAAAAACATTCAGTACTTC.

This clone was counted once. J is TRBJ2-2 and V is TRBV9; 9 bases are shared with TRBD2. Germline V gene lookup returns CDR1 SGDLS and CDR2 YYNGEE. This CDR3 spans 15 amino acids. V lost 3 bases and J lost 3; bases outside the gene matches: 3. The CDR3 reads CASSASGTYTGELFF. The CDR3 bases are TGTGCCAGCAGCGCTAGCGGGACTTACACCGGGGAGCTGTTTTTT.

This clone is a singleton in its sample. The V call is TRBV2, the J call TRBJ2-7; no definite D call. The CDR3 spans 14 residues. Germline V gene data show CDR1 as SNHLY and CDR2 as FYNNEI. Trimming took off 6 bases at V and 1 base at J, with 13 bases between the two ends. The CDR3 spells CASRGDNWSYEQYF. The CDR3 DNA sequence: TGTGCCAGCAGGGGCGACAACTGGTCCTACGAGCAGTACTTC. The full variable domain, rest sourced from reference TRBV2 and TRBJ2-7, is EPEVTQTPSHQVTQMGQEVILRCVPISNHLYFYWYRQILGQKVEFLVSFYNNEISEKSEIFDDQFSVERPDGSNFTLKIRSTKLEDSAMYFCASRGDNWSYEQYFGPGTRLTVT.

V and J are TRBV9 and TRBJ2-7, with TRBD2 matching 9 bases. This CDR3 spans 18 amino acids. The ends lost 4 bases at V and 6 bases at J; junction bases unmatched: 20. Germline loops: CDR1 SGDLS, CDR2 YYNGEE. CDR3 in amino acids: CASSQTSSRGLATSEQYF. The DNA of the CDR3 is TGTGCCAGCAGCCAGACAAGTTCCCGGGGACTAGCAACCTCCGAGCAGTACTTC.

The chain couples TRBV11-2 to TRBJ2-2; D uncertain. V lost 1 base and J lost 7, with 7 bases in between. Per the germline V gene, CDR1 is SGHAT and CDR2 is FQNNGV. CDR3 length equals 13 residues. Written as DNA, the CDR3 is TGTGCCAGCAGCTTAGGAGGTTTCGGGGAGCTGTTTTTT. Amino acids: CASSLGGFGELFF.

The rearrangement links TRBV5-1 to TRBJ1-1; D might be TRBD1 (6 bases). Germline-derived CDR1 and CDR2 are SGHRS and YFSETQ. This CDR3 is built from 16 residues. V was clipped by 4 bases and J by 2 bases, with 18 bases between them. CDR3 sequence (DNA): TGCGCCAGCAGCCCGGGGGGGGGCGAGGTAAACACTGAAGCTTTCTTT. Its protein product is CASSPGGGEVNTEAFF. Full variable domain (remainder filled in from reference TRBV5-1 and TRBJ1-1): KAGVTQTPRYLIKTRGQQVTLSCSPISGHRSVSWYQQTPGQGLQFLFEYFSETQRNKGNFPGRFSGRQFSNSRSEMNVSTLELGDSALYLCASSPGGGEVNTEAFFGQGTRLTVV.

The chain has TRBV2 and TRBJ2-5; tentative D call: TRBD2 (7 bases). The V gene lost 7 bases and the J gene lost 7 bases, with 19 bases spanning the gap. The CDR3 runs to 14 residues. CDR1 and CDR2 (germline): SNHLY, FYNNEI. This CDR3 is CASTRGEGGGTQYF. CDR3 DNA sequence: TGTGCCAGCACGAGGGGGGAGGGGGGTGGGACCCAGTACTTC.

V and J are TRBV18 and TRBJ2-5; 9 nucleotides line up with TRBD2. CDR1 is KGHSH, CDR2 LQKENI, per germline. CDR3 length: 15 amino acids. The V and J ends lost 3 bases and 4 bases, in that order; junction bases with no gene match: 6. CDR3 DNA: TGTGCCAGCTCACCGATAGCGGGAGTCGGAGAGACCCAGTACTTC. Translated: CASSPIAGVGETQYF.

The chain joins TRBV19 to TRBJ2-6; 14 nucleotides align to TRBD2. With 9 bases clipped from V and 2 bases from J, the junction kept 3 bases outside the gene matches. Germline CDR1 reads LNHDA; CDR2 reads SQIVND (reference sequence). The CDR3 spans 16 residues. This chain's CDR3 is CASGTSGRTGANVLTF. The CDR3 coding sequence is TGTGCCAGCGGGACTAGCGGGAGAACTGGGGCCAACGTCCTGACTTTC.

This chain uses TRBV10-1 with TRBJ2-6, with 8 bases matching TRBD1. Germline V gene lookup returns CDR1 WNHNN and CDR2 SYGVQD (reference sequence). Trimming cost V 10 bases and J 4 bases; bases outside gene matches: 12. This CDR3 spans 16 amino acids. CDR3 DNA sequence: TGCGCCAAGAAGGACAGGGACCTATTGGGGGCCAACGTCCTGACTTTC. Translated, it gives CAKKDRDLLGANVLTF.

This chain uses TRBV9 with TRBJ2-3; 8 nucleotides align to TRBD2. The ends lost 5 bases at V and 2 bases at J; junction bases unmatched: 7. From germline, CDR1 is SGDLS and CDR2 YYNGEE. This CDR3 is 15 amino acids long. The CDR3 sequence: CASSLVGGATDTQYF. Written as DNA, the CDR3 is TGTGCCAGCAGTTTGGTCGGGGGGGCCACAGATACGCAGTATTTT.

The chain carries TRBV2 and TRBJ1-5, with D tentatively TRBD1 (6 bases). The CDR3 extends over 14 amino acids. The V gene lost 5 bases and the J gene lost 2 bases, with 10 bases spanning the gap. Germline CDR1 SNHLY, CDR2 FYNNEI. The CDR3 region is CASSPTGRNQPQHF. The CDR3 DNA reads as TGTGCCAGCAGTCCGACAGGCCGCAATCAGCCCCAGCATTTT.

The rearrangement joins TRBV19 to TRBJ2-7, with D maybe TRBD2 (6 bases). Per the germline V gene, CDR1 is LNHDA and CDR2 is SQIVND (reference sequence). This CDR3 contains 13 residues. Trimming pared 4 bases from V and 3 bases from J, leaving 10 bases between. CDR3 residues: CASSRRDDYEQYF. The DNA for the CDR3 is TGTGCCAGTAGTAGGAGGGACGACTACGAGCAGTACTTC.